A selection of T cell receptor beta chains follows, all from one sample in a study of blood T cell repertoires in COVID-19. Clones were read by immunoSEQ multiplex PCR, and TCRdb kept only the in-frame ones, dropping some. The table shows 350,000 or so clones, with 70% to 90% occurring only once. The sample was peripheral blood. The source is a woman between 25 and 40 years old with COVID-19, enrolled during active disease. The CDR3 runs from the conserved cysteine through the conserved F or W. Fields, in order: D gene, V gene, CDR3 length, clone size, J gene, CDR3 DNA, CDR3 protein. A D gene is named only where the DNA matches it firmly. Clone size is shown for a subset of rows, as once, few, many or a class of expanded clone.

TRBD2	TRBV30	14	-	TRBJ2-1	TGTGCCTGGAGCGACGGGGGGGCCTACAATGAGCAGTTCTTC	CAWSDGGAYNEQFF
-	TRBV19	13	once	TRBJ2-3	TGTGCCAGTAGCGGACAGAGCACAGATACGCAGTATTTT	CASSGQSTDTQYF
-	TRBV6-2/TRBV6-3	13	-	TRBJ1-2	TGTGCCAGCAGTTACAGAACAAACTATGGCTACACCTTC	CASSYRTNYGYTF
TRBD2	TRBV9	15	-	TRBJ2-3	TGTGCCAGCAGCGTGAGGGAGGGAAGCACAGATACGCAGTATTTT	CASSVREGSTDTQYF
-	TRBV2	15	few	TRBJ2-2	TGTGCCAGCAGTGAAGCGCTAGCGAACACCGGGGAGCTGTTTTTT	CASSEALANTGELFF
TRBD2	TRBV6-1	19	few	TRBJ2-1	TGTGCCAGCAGTGCCGGACTAGCGGGAGGGCCACGTAGTAGTAGTGAGCAGTTCTTC	CASSAGLAGGPRSSSEQFF
TRBD2	TRBV5-8	18	-	TRBJ2-1	TGTGCCAGCAGCTTGGCGGTACTAGCGGGGGGAAGCTACAATGAGCAGTTCTTC	CASSLAVLAGGSYNEQFF
-	TRBV5-1	14	-	TRBJ2-5	TGCGCCAGCAGCTTGGGGGGGGTCGGAGAGACCCAGTACTTC	CASSLGGVGETQYF
-	TRBV5-1	13	-	TRBJ1-1	TGCGCCAGCAGCCCCAGGGGTAATACTGAAGCTTTCTTT	CASSPRGNTEAFF
-	TRBV28	12	-	TRBJ1-5	TGTGCCAGCAGTTTATTGGGGCGGCCCCAGCATTTT	CASSLLGRPQHF
TRBD2	TRBV9	18	-	TRBJ2-5	TGTGCCAGCAGCGTAGGGCTAGCGGGAGTGGGGTGGCAAGAGACCCAGTACTTC	CASSVGLAGVGWQETQYF
TRBD2	TRBV7-2	17	-	TRBJ2-7	TGTGCCAGCAGCTTAGTTGGGGGGGAGGGCCTTTCCTACGAGCAGTACTTC	CASSLVGGEGLSYEQYF
TRBD2	TRBV10-3	14	-	TRBJ2-7	TGTGCCATCAGGCAGACTAGCGGGAGTTACGAGCAGTACTTC	CAIRQTSGSYEQYF
-	TRBV6-5	15	-	TRBJ1-1	TGTGCCAGCAGTTACTCGGGGGGAAAGGGCACTGAAGCTTTCTTT	CASSYSGGKGTEAFF
TRBD1	TRBV5-1	16	-	TRBJ1-2	TGCGCCAGCAGCCAGGCTGGAATTGGGACAGGACATGGCTACACCTTC	CASSQAGIGTGHGYTF
-	TRBV5-1	12	-	TRBJ2-3	TGCGCCAGCAGCCCGACAGCAGATACGCAGTATTTT	CASSPTADTQYF
-	TRBV7-2	17	once	TRBJ2-2	TGTGCCAGCAGCCTAAAGTCCCGACATTCGAACACCGGGGAGCTGTTTTTT	CASSLKSRHSNTGELFF
TRBD1	TRBV6-4	15	once	TRBJ2-2	TGTGCCAGCAGAGCAACCGGGACAGGGGGCTCGGAGCTGTTTTTT	CASRATGTGGSELFF
TRBD2	TRBV27	15	-	TRBJ2-7	TGTGCCAGCAGTTTTGTGGGGGGAGGGCCCAACGAGCAGTACTTC	CASSFVGGGPNEQYF
-	TRBV7-3	12	once	TRBJ2-2	TGTGCCAGCAGCCTCGACACCGGGGAGCTGTTTTTT	CASSLDTGELFF
-	TRBV9	13	-	TRBJ2-7	TGTGCCAGCAGCCCCGGGATTTCCTACGAGCAGTACTTC	CASSPGISYEQYF
-	TRBV6-5	15	once	TRBJ1-2	TGTGCCAGCAGAAAACGGGACTCACACCCAAGTGGCTACACCTTC	CASRKRDSHPSGYTF
TRBD1	TRBV19	15	-	TRBJ2-3	TGTGCCAGTACCCGACAGGGGGCAATGACAGATACGCAGTATTTT	CASTRQGAMTDTQYF
TRBD1	TRBV6-5	15	-	TRBJ2-1	TGTGCCAGCAGTTATAATGGCCCCCAGGGGGATGAGCAGTTCTTC	CASSYNGPQGDEQFF
-	TRBV7-8	15	few	TRBJ2-3	TGTGCCAGCAGTCCTGGGAGGACCACCACAGATACGCAGTATTTT	CASSPGRTTTDTQYF
TRBD1	TRBV30	19	-	TRBJ2-2	TGTGCCTGGAGTGTAATCTTTAGGACAGGGGGCCGGAACACCGGGGAGCTGTTTTTT	CAWSVIFRTGGRNTGELFF
-	TRBV12-3/TRBV12-4	11	-	TRBJ2-5	TGTGCCACCCGGGGCCAAGAGACCCAGTACTTC	CATRGQETQYF
-	TRBV6-5	14	-	TRBJ1-5	TGTGCCAGCAGGCAAGGGAGGGGACTATGGCCCCAGCATTTT	CASRQGRGLWPQHF
-	TRBV7-6	13	once	TRBJ2-7	TGTGCCAGCAGCCGTATCGGAGACTACGAGCAGTACTTC	CASSRIGDYEQYF
TRBD1	TRBV28	13	-	TRBJ2-7	TGTGCCAGCGGGACAGGTTATTCCTACGAGCAGTACTTC	CASGTGYSYEQYF
TRBD1	TRBV6-2/TRBV6-3	14	-	TRBJ1-5	TGTGCCAGCAGTCCCTCAGGGGGGAATCAGCCCCAGCATTTT	CASSPSGGNQPQHF
-	TRBV5-1	13	-	TRBJ2-2	TGCGCCAGCAGCATCACAGTCACCGGGGAGCTGTTTTTT	CASSITVTGELFF
-	TRBV6-1	16	-	TRBJ1-5	TGTGCCAGCAGTGAATCGTCGGGAATCGGCAATCAGCCCCAGCATTTT	CASSESSGIGNQPQHF
-	TRBV30	16	-	TRBJ2-2	TGTGCCTGGAGCTCAGGCCGAGGGCCTAACACCGGGGAGCTGTTTTTT	CAWSSGRGPNTGELFF
-	TRBV7-9	14	-	TRBJ2-5	TGTGCCAGCAGCTTAGGCCAACTCCAAGAGACCCAGTACTTC	CASSLGQLQETQYF
-	TRBV19	13	-	TRBJ1-3	TGTGCCACCCGAGCGAGCTCTGGAAACACCATATATTTT	CATRASSGNTIYF
-	TRBV24-1	15	-	TRBJ2-5	TGTGCCACCAGTGATTGGTCTCCCTCGGGTTTTACCCAGTACTTC	CATSDWSPSGFTQYF
-	TRBV6-5	14	-	TRBJ2-7	TGTGCCAGCAGTAACCGGGACTCTCCCTACGAGCAGTACTTC	CASSNRDSPYEQYF
TRBD1	TRBV4-1	15	few	TRBJ1-5	TGCGCCAGCAGCCGGACACCGGGACAGGGTCAGCCCCAGCATTTT	CASSRTPGQGQPQHF
TRBD2	TRBV4-1	17	-	TRBJ2-5	TGCGCCAGCAGCCTGGGACTAGCGGGAGGGCGTCAAGAGACCCAGTACTTC	CASSLGLAGGRQETQYF
-	TRBV7-2	12	-	TRBJ2-7	TGTGCCAGCAGCCAGACTAGCTACGAGCAGTACTTC	CASSQTSYEQYF
-	TRBV28	15	-	TRBJ1-6	TGTGCCAGCACCCCATTGGGGGGTTATAATTCACCCCTCCACTTT	CASTPLGGYNSPLHF
TRBD2	TRBV7-2	14	-	TRBJ2-7	TGTGCCAGCAGCTCCATAGCGGGATACTACGAGCAGTACTTC	CASSSIAGYYEQYF
-	TRBV6-6	15	-	TRBJ1-6	TGTGCCAGCAGGGACCGAGGAGGGAAGGAATCACCCCTCCACTTT	CASRDRGGKESPLHF
TRBD2	TRBV7-8	17	-	TRBJ2-6	TGTGCCAGCTCCCCCGGGGGGGTTCTCTCTGGGGCCAACGTCCTGACTTTC	CASSPGGVLSGANVLTF
-	TRBV18	11	-	TRBJ2-5	TGTGCCAGCTCACCTAAAGAGACCCAGTACTTC	CASSPKETQYF
TRBD1	TRBV29-1	14	once	TRBJ2-1	TGCAGCGCCCGCGGACAGGGGAGGTACAATGAGCAGTTCTTC	CSARGQGRYNEQFF
TRBD1	TRBV20-1	15	-	TRBJ1-5	TGCAGTGCTAGTTCCGGGACAGGGGGCAATCAGCCCCAGCATTTT	CSASSGTGGNQPQHF
-	TRBV28	13	-	TRBJ1-2	TGTGCCAGCAGTTTCTCCACAGGGTTGGGCTACACCTTC	CASSFSTGLGYTF
TRBD1	TRBV10-2	15	-	TRBJ2-7	TGCGCCAGCAGCCCTTCCGGGACAGCCTCCTACGAGCAGTACTTC	CASSPSGTASYEQYF
TRBD1	TRBV6-5	14	few	TRBJ1-3	TGTGCCAGCAGAACCGGACAGGGAGGAAACACCATATATTTT	CASRTGQGGNTIYF
TRBD1	TRBV19	19	once	TRBJ2-2	TGTGCCAGTAGTATATATATGGGGACAGGGTTTCGTGTGACCGGGGAGCTGTTTTTT	CASSIYMGTGFRVTGELFF
-	TRBV28	14	few	TRBJ1-5	TGTGCCAGCATGGACGGGGATAGCAATCAGCCCCAGCATTTT	CASMDGDSNQPQHF
TRBD1	TRBV7-9	15	-	TRBJ1-2	TGTGCCAGCAGCCGATCCGGGACAGGGCCACTCGCCTACACCTTC	CASSRSGTGPLAYTF
-	TRBV2	18	-	TRBJ2-6	TGTGCCAGCAGTGAATGGGGCAGAGCCAAATCTGGGGCCAACGTCCTGACTTTC	CASSEWGRAKSGANVLTF